This T cell receptor (beta chain) was identified in a study of shared clonotypes between healthy human individuals (TCRdb year 2020). Broadly, across the study: Three men and a couple of women, aged 18 to 49 years, made up the cohort. Per donor, three plates each were used for CD4 naive and CD4 memory, two for CD8 naive, and one for CD8 memory. To estimate repertoire size and how much clonotype sharing occurs between individuals, the study deeply sequenced the blood TCR repertoires of about five healthy adults. Libraries were prepared and TCR repertoires were sequenced by different laboratories using diverse techniques, in order to increase sequencing depth and limit assay-specific biases. Between about 0.85 and 9.5 billion PBMCs per donor were obtained by leukapheresis.

What the work shows at the level of the full study, not this receptor alone: Pairwise subsampling indicated that sequencing depth was expected to affect the degree of clonotype sharing among donors. Sampling was restricted to blood, and TCR repertoires in tissues likely differ from the TCR repertoires found in blood. Higher generation probabilities were observed for clonotypes shared by all four sorted-subset donors than for non-shared clonotypes. Incomplete sequencing was indicated by rarefaction of sorted-subset datasets, despite the large sequencing depth. Approximately 4.8% of naive CD4, 3.5% of naive CD8, approximately 2% of memory CD4, and 0.4% of memory CD8 clonotypes were shared across several donors. Naive subsets generally had larger estimated clonotype richness than memory subsets did. Because the study included only a small number of donors, the genetic and exposure-history diversity represented was limited.

Using the deep immunoSEQ assay, multiplex PCR amplified TCR CDR3 regions from genomic DNA. Genomic DNA extracted from each cell subset was distributed evenly over all wells of several immunoSEQ 96-well plates, and each plate served as one replicate. For sorted subsets, roughly 200 ng of genomic DNA, equivalent to some 30,000 T cell genomes, went into each replicate PCR. The purified libraries were quantified using a Qubit 3.0 fluorometer, sized with a Bioanalyzer 2100, and then quantified again using the KAPA Library Quantification kit. Each immunoSEQ 96-well plate was sequenced on its own single-read 150-cycle Illumina NextSeq 550 flow cell. As for the authors' bioinformatics: Because the immunoSEQ output included only junctional sequences and no quality scores, the filtering could not be the same as the filtering used for full-length reads. Sequences were annotated with PyIR, a Python wrapper for IgBLAST v1.9, and V/J genes and CDR3 were assigned using IMGT germline references. Any read was removed if the V/J assignment was weak (E-value above 1e-6), the CDR3 was missing, or the read contained stop codons, out-of-frame junctions, or ambiguous translated residues. V3J clonotypes were defined by identical inferred V gene, J gene, and CDR3 amino acid sequence. The percentage overlap between two repertoires was calculated by dividing the number of shared unique clonotypes by the size of the smaller repertoire. Three approaches were used to assess repertoire richness: RTK rarefaction, the Chao1 estimator, and Recon v2.1 estimates of unobserved clonotypes. OLGA was used to compute generation probabilities for all TCRbeta clonotypes that the gDNA method yielded from a handful of donors. This is the immuneACCESS table as TCRdb keeps it, with only in-frame sequences that have V and J called. A part of the clones is gone; compared with another copy, unresolved V genes explain less than half, and the rest is unexplained. V and J calls plus clone size are reproduced from that table; the DNA served to infer D and trimming. A total of 85,000 to 100,000 clones appear in this sample, approximately 70% of them only once. The top ten constitute 50% of the sample.

CDR1 and CDR2 are read off the germline V gene as SNHLY and FYNNEI. Here V drops 6 bases and J drops 2 bases, and the junction holds 5 bases not matched to any gene. The CDR3 measures 14 amino acids from cysteine to phenylalanine. Only the CDR3 DNA stays, 42 bases, in frame from base 1. Donors were healthy HIV-negative adults with no recently reported acute infections or vaccinations. Only Caucasian adults living in Nashville, Tennessee, USA were represented among the donors. CD8 memory samples combined magnetically selected CD45RO+ cells with CCR7-negative CD45RA+ effector memory (TemRA) cells. Blood was obtained by leukapheresis, after which PBMCs were separated by Ficoll-Histopaque density gradient centrifugation and cryopreserved in liquid nitrogen vapor phase. Purity and quantity of every magnetically sorted T cell population were checked by analytical flow cytometry. From each sorted fraction, genomic DNA was isolated and quantified by UV absorbance on a Nanodrop 2000c.

This clone was detected ten times or more. Its antigen remains undetermined. The record has no base qualities; no much larger clone is one base away. The TCR was taken from a man under 40 in good health. The chain uses TRBV2 and TRBJ2-7; TRBD1 matches 9 bases in the middle. Source material: memory CD8+ T cells sorted from blood. The cell subset or site label corresponds to: CD45RO+ cells pooled with CCR7-negative TemRA cells. The CDR3 corresponds to CASRTGTGPYEQYF. The DNA is as follows: TGTGCCAGCAGGACCGGGACAGGGCCCTACGAGCAGTACTTC.